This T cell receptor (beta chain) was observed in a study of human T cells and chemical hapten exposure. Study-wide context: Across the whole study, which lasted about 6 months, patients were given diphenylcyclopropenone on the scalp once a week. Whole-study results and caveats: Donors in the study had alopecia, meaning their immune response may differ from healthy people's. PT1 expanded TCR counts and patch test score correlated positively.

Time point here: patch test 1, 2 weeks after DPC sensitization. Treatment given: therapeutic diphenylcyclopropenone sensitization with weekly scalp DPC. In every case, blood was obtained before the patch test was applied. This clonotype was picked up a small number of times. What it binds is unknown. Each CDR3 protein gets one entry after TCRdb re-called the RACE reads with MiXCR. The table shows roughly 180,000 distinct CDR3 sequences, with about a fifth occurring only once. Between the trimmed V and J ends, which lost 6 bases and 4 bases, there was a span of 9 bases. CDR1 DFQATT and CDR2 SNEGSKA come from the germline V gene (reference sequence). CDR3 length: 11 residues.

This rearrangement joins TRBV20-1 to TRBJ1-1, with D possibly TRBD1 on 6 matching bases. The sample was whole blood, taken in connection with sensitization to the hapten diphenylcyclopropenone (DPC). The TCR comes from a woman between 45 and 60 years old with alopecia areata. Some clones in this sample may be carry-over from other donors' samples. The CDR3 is CSAQGGTEAFF. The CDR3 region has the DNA TGCAGTGCACAGGGAGGCACTGAAGCTTTCTTT.